The 13 T cell receptor beta chains in this list originate from one sample, sequenced in a study of T cells in Graves' hyperthyroidism and ophthalmopathy. The source material, RNA transcripts, was used to amplify TCR beta CDR3 regions. The HTBI primer set drove a first-round RT-PCR of the TCR CDR3. In TCRdb, the multiplex PCR reads were re-called with MiXCR into one record per CDR3 protein. The table has around 800,000 distinct CDR3 sequences, roughly 40% seen once. The sequencing sample was made of blood. The receptors originated from a man in his late teens or twenties with Graves' hyperthyroidism.

This clonotype has ten or more counts. V gene TRBV9 combines with J gene TRBJ1-2; D is undetermined. The CDR3 covers 14 residues. The V gene's germline CDR1 is SGDLS and CDR2 YYNGEE. V lost 3 bases to trimming and J lost 0 bases, with 9 bases between them. CDR3 residues: CASSGTEANYGYTF. CDR3 in DNA: TGTGCCAGCAGCGGAACCGAAGCTAACTATGGCTACACCTTC.

J is TRBJ1-6 and V is TRBV19; 8 nucleotides align to TRBD1. The CDR3 is 15 amino acids. Per germline, CDR1 LNHDA and CDR2 SQIVND (reference sequence). CDR3 nucleotides: TGTGCTAGTGGTTCCGTGACAGGGGTCAATTCACCCCTCCACTTT. Protein product: CASGSVTGVNSPLHF.

There are many counts of this clonotype. The chain carries TRBV15 and TRBJ2-5, with no clear D. The ends were cut back, 5 bases at V and 5 bases at J, with 12 bases in the middle. The CDR3 covers 13 residues. Germline assignment: CDR1 LNHNV and CDR2 YYDKDF (reference sequence). The CDR3 nucleotides read TGTGCCACCAGCCCCTCCAAGGGCGAGACCCAGTACTTC. As protein: CATSPSKGETQYF.

This clonotype has ten or more counts. This chain links TRBV12-3 or TRBV12-4 with TRBJ1-2; D gene uncertain. This CDR3 is 13 amino acids long. V was trimmed by 4 bases and J by 1 base, leaving 7 bases between them. CDR3 loop: CASSSRDNYGYTF. CDR3 sequence (DNA): TGTGCCAGCAGTTCCCGGGATAACTATGGCTACACCTTC.

This clonotype has just a few counts. The J gene is TRBJ1-5, the V gene TRBV7-8; perhaps TRBD1 as D (6 bases). The germline V gene encodes CDR1 SGHVS and CDR2 FQNEAQ. The CDR3 runs to 15 residues. Trimming cost V 4 bases and J 3 bases, with 13 bases left between them. CDR3: CASSSRGADNQPQHF. CDR3 DNA sequence: TGTGCCAGCAGCTCTAGGGGGGCGGACAATCAGCCCCAGCATTTT.

The chain joins TRBV5-1 to TRBJ2-7; TRBD2 is a possible D gene (6 bases). V dropped 5 bases and J dropped 0 bases, with 15 bases sitting between them. Germline CDR1 is SGHRS and CDR2 is YFSETQ. This CDR3 has 15 residues. The CDR3 protein is CASSHSGDSSYEQYF. DNA for the CDR3: TGCGCCAGCAGTCACTCGGGGGATAGCTCCTACGAGCAGTACTTC. The whole variable domain, remainder taken from reference TRBV5-1 and TRBJ2-7, is KAGVTQTPRYLIKTRGQQVTLSCSPISGHRSVSWYQQTPGQGLQFLFEYFSETQRNKGNFPGRFSGRQFSNSRSEMNVSTLELGDSALYLCASSHSGDSSYEQYFGPGTRLTVT.

Points on this clonotype: The germline gene is not matched at one end of the junction; a read error may be the cause. The chain combines TRBV12-3 or TRBV12-4 with TRBJ1-2; D gene uncertain. The CDR3 is made up of 10 amino acids. The CDR3 loop reads CASTLGGYTF. Here the CDR3 DNA reads TGTGCCAGCACTTTAGGCGGCTACACCTTC.

This clonotype was counted many times. Here the CDR3 reads CASSIADYEQYF. The CDR3 DNA reads as TGCGCCAGCAGTATCGCAGACTACGAGCAGTACTTC. The chain recombines TRBV10-2 with TRBJ2-7, with D unresolved. Germline V lookup: CDR1 WSHSY, CDR2 SAAADI. V was trimmed by 5 bases and J by 3 bases, leaving 8 bases between them. This CDR3 has 12 residues.

The rearrangement uses TRBV5-4 and TRBJ1-2; TRBD1 matches at 7 bases. V was pared by 7 bases and J by 8 bases, with 5 bases of the junction left unmatched. The CDR3 runs to 11 residues. Germline CDR1 reads SGHNT; CDR2 reads YYREEE (reference sequence). In DNA, the CDR3 is TGTGCCAGCTTGGGGACAGTGGGCTACACCTTC. It specifies CASLGTVGYTF.

V is TRBV7-8 and J is TRBJ2-2; 16 nucleotides align to TRBD2. CDR1 and CDR2 from the germline V gene are SGHVS and FQNEAQ. V shed 1 base and J 3 bases; nucleotides not matched to a gene: 5. The CDR3 runs to 19 residues. CDR3 in DNA: TGTGCCAGCAGCTTAGGGGGACTAGCGGGAGGGGCAGACACCGGGGAGCTGTTTTTT. Protein sequence: CASSLGGLAGGADTGELFF.

As to this clonotype: The junction departs from germline at one end; a sequencing error may be responsible. The chain employs TRBV10-3 and TRBJ1-4; D may be TRBD1 (5 bases). There are 16 residues in the CDR3. Germline CDR1 is ENHRY and CDR2 is SYGVKD. CDR3 nucleotide sequence: TGTGCCAGCAGTGAAGCGGGGGGTGCAACTAATGAAAAACTGTTTTTT. This sequence encodes CASSEAGGATNEKLFF.

This clonotype was observed many times. The V call is TRBV7-9, the J call TRBJ2-5; D perhaps matches TRBD2 (6 bases). V was trimmed by 2 bases and J by 3 bases, leaving 13 bases between them. Germline loops: CDR1 SEHNR, CDR2 FQNEAQ (reference sequence). This CDR3 is 15 amino acids long. CDR3: CASSLLWGGEETQYF. The CDR3 DNA sequence: TGTGCCAGCAGCTTACTTTGGGGAGGCGAAGAGACCCAGTACTTC.

This chain joins TRBV19 and TRBJ2-5; 14 nucleotides agree with TRBD2. Germline CDR1 and CDR2: LNHDA and SQIVND (reference sequence). CDR3 length: 17 amino acids. Trimming took 5 bases from V and 2 from J; bases not matched to a gene: 7. CDR3 sequence: CASSVTSGGALQETQYF. CDR3 DNA: TGTGCCAGTAGTGTGACTAGCGGGGGGGCCCTACAAGAGACCCAGTACTTC.